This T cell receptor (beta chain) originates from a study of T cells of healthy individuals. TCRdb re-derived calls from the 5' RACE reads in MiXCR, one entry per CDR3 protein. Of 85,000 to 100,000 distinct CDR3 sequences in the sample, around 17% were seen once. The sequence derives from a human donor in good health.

CDR3 in DNA: TGTGCCAGCAGTTCCGGGTCTTCGAATCAGCCCCAGCATTTT. Residues: CASSSGSSNQPQHF. This chain joins TRBV12-3 or TRBV12-4 and TRBJ1-5, with D unresolved. CDR3 length: 14 residues. Trimming stripped 4 bases from V and 4 bases from J, with 11 bases between.